Listed here are 8 T cell receptor beta chains from one sample, sequenced in a study of T-cell reconstitution after alpha-beta-depleted transplantation in children. A library of TCRbeta sequences, prepared with unique molecular identifiers, was generated. TCRdb re-called the PCR reads through MiXCR, storing one row per CDR3 protein. The table records some 180,000 distinct CDR3 sequences, approximately 7% of them present only once. Source: PBMCs, taken before TCRalphabeta/CD19-depleted stem cell transplant. The receptors come from a boy younger than 10 with acute lymphoblastic leukemia, due to receive a stem cell transplant.

The chain carries TRBV19 and TRBJ2-7, with D perhaps assigned TRBD1 or TRBD2 (5 bases each). Trimming left V 3 bases short and J 3 bases short, with 18 bases between. Germline values: CDR1 LNHDA, CDR2 SQIVND (reference sequence). The CDR3 spans 16 residues. CDR3 region: CASSMRVGRDLYEQYF. The CDR3, as DNA: TGTGCCAGTAGTATGCGCGTCGGCCGGGACCTCTACGAGCAGTACTTC.

This chain joins TRBV7-9 and TRBJ1-6; TRBD1 aligns across 9 bases. The germline V gene has CDR1 SEHNR and CDR2 FQNEAQ (reference sequence). The CDR3 covers 14 residues. With 4 bases clipped from V and 13 bases from J, the junction kept 8 bases outside the gene matches. The CDR3 region is CASSSGTGRGPLHF. CDR3 DNA sequence: TGTGCCAGCAGCTCCGGGACAGGGAGGGGGCCCCTCCACTTT.

This clonotype was seen repeatedly, ten times or more. This CDR3 reads CASSLGPAVGNEQFF. CDR3 nucleotide sequence: TGCGCCAGCAGCTTGGGGCCCGCCGTTGGGAATGAGCAGTTCTTC. This chain links TRBV5-1 with TRBJ2-1; D is undetermined. The V end was cut by 0 bases, the J end by 7 bases, with 14 bases between. Germline loops: CDR1 SGHRS, CDR2 YFSETQ. The CDR3 extends over 15 amino acids. The full variable domain, in which reference TRBV5-1 and TRBJ2-1 provide the parts outside the CDR3, is KAGVTQTPRYLIKTRGQQVTLSCSPISGHRSVSWYQQTPGQGLQFLFEYFSETQRNKGNFPGRFSGRQFSNSRSEMNVSTLELGDSALYLCASSLGPAVGNEQFFGPGTRLTVL.

This clonotype was counted at least ten times. The chain has TRBV4-3 and TRBJ2-7; 12 positions match TRBD1. The CDR3 runs 17 residues. The V gene's germline CDR1 is LGHNA and CDR2 YSLEER. J gave up 5 bases and V 3 bases, and 11 bases lay outside the gene matches. The chain's CDR3 is CASSQRLDGTGGNEQYF. The CDR3 bases are TGCGCCAGCAGCCAGCGGTTGGATGGGACAGGGGGCAACGAGCAGTACTTC.

The sample holds a few counts of this clonotype. The rearrangement links TRBV6-2 or TRBV6-3 to TRBJ2-7; 7 positions agree with TRBD1. With 1 base clipped from V and 6 bases from J, the junction kept 3 bases outside the gene matches. This CDR3 is 13 amino acids long. The germline V gene has CDR1 MNHEY and CDR2 SVGEGT. The CDR3 loop is CASSYLTGTEQYF. The CDR3 bases are TGTGCCAGCAGTTACTTGACAGGGACCGAGCAGTACTTC.

The V and J genes are TRBV5-5 and TRBJ2-6; D is uncertain. V lost 3 bases, J lost 0 bases, and 7 bases lay in between. The CDR3 sequence is 15 residues long. Germline CDR1 reads SGHKS; CDR2 reads YYEKEE (reference sequence). DNA of the CDR3: TGTGCCAGCAGCTATAGGAGCTCTGGGGCCAACGTCCTGACTTTC. It yields the protein CASSYRSSGANVLTF.

This clonotype occurred many times. This chain connects TRBV27 to TRBJ1-6; weak D call: TRBD1 (5 bases). V dropped 9 bases and J dropped 10 bases, with 13 bases sitting between them. This CDR3 spans 12 amino acids. Germline V gene lookup returns CDR1 MNHEY and CDR2 SMNVEV (reference sequence). The CDR3 DNA is TGTGCCAGTCAGGGATCTGGCTCACCCCTCCACTTT. Amino acids: CASQGSGSPLHF.

In this sample, this clonotype turned up many times. The chain uses TRBV27 and TRBJ1-5; the match to TRBD1 covers 7 bases. Trimming took 6 bases from V and 3 from J; bases not matched to a gene: 5. Germline V gene lookup returns CDR1 MNHEY and CDR2 SMNVEV (reference sequence). This CDR3 is 14 amino acids long. CDR3 protein: CASRPGQNNQPQHF. CDR3 nucleotides: TGTGCCAGCAGGCCGGGACAGAACAATCAGCCCCAGCATTTT.